Following are 8 T cell receptor beta chains from one sample sequenced in a study of lymphopenia after photon versus proton radiotherapy. Clones were read by immunoSEQ multiplex PCR, and TCRdb kept only the in-frame ones, dropping some. Here the sample spans around 23,000 clones, about nine tenths being singletons. The sequenced sample was peripheral blood, obtained from a patient treated with photon-based radiotherapy. The source is a man in his fifties or sixties with gastric cancer.

The rearrangement links TRBV7-3 to TRBJ1-4; D is undetermined. The CDR3 totals 13 residues. The germline V gene encodes CDR1 SGHTA and CDR2 FQGTGA. V was shortened by 5 bases and J by 7 bases, with 11 bases between the two germline ends. This CDR3 is CASSPTVGEKLFF. CDR3 bases: TGTGCCAGCAGCCCAACCGTTGGTGAAAAACTGTTTTTT.

The chain is built from TRBV6-1 and TRBJ2-3; D perhaps matches TRBD2 (7 bases). The CDR3 is 16 residues long. V was cut by 3 bases and J by 5 bases, with 18 bases left in between. The germline V gene has CDR1 MNHNS and CDR2 SASEGT. The CDR3 is CASSERGRGSVDTQYF. CDR3 bases: TGTGCCAGCAGTGAGCGGGGGCGGGGAAGCGTAGATACGCAGTATTTT.

This chain uses TRBV2 with TRBJ1-1; 9 nucleotides match TRBD1. V trimming: 6 bases; J trimming: 12 bases; junction bases outside the gene matches: 5. Germline-derived CDR1 and CDR2 are SNHLY and FYNNEI. The CDR3 has 11 amino acids. In DNA, the CDR3 is TGTGCCAGCAGCGCACAGGGGGCGTCTTTCTTT. Residues: CASSAQGASFF.

CDR3 sequence reads: CASSWRLAGKETQYF. The CDR3 nucleotides are TGTGCCAGCAGCTGGCGACTAGCGGGGAAGGAGACCCAGTACTTC. The V gene is TRBV11-2, the J gene TRBJ2-5, with 11 nucleotides matching TRBD2. This CDR3 has 15 residues. With V trimmed by 4 bases and J by 5 bases, 6 bases remained unmatched. Looked up from germline, CDR1 is SGHAT and CDR2 is FQNNGV.

The rearrangement uses TRBV9 and TRBJ2-5; 10 nucleotides agree with TRBD1. Unmatched junction bases numbered 7, after V lost 3 bases and J lost 2 bases. CDR3 size: 16 residues. Germline lookup yields CDR1 SGDLS and CDR2 YYNGEE. As DNA, the CDR3 is TGTGCCAGCAGCGCGAGGGGGACAGGGGAGCAAGAGACCCAGTACTTC. Amino acid sequence: CASSARGTGEQETQYF.

The chain combines TRBV19 with TRBJ1-1; D is uncertain. V was pared by 3 bases and J by 4 bases, with 12 bases between. The length of the CDR3 is 14 residues. From germline, CDR1 is LNHDA and CDR2 SQIVND (reference sequence). CDR3 sequence: CASSMRELGTEAFF. The CDR3 region has the DNA TGTGCCAGTAGTATGCGGGAATTGGGCACTGAAGCTTTCTTT.

The chain combines TRBV6-1 with TRBJ1-2; perhaps TRBD1 as D (5 bases). CDR1 and CDR2 from the germline V gene are MNHNS and SASEGT. This CDR3 contains 13 residues. V was trimmed by 3 bases and J by 5 bases, leaving 10 bases between them. CDR3 nucleotides: TGTGCCAGCAGTGAGCGACAGACTTATGGCTACACCTTC. This gives the protein CASSERQTYGYTF.

The chain is built from TRBV21-1 and TRBJ1-5; the table's D gene call, TRBD1, was not cross checked with the DNA. TRBV21-1 is a pseudogene. This CDR3 is 13 amino acids long. The CDR3 region is CASSQRGHQPQHF. The CDR3 DNA reads TGTGCCAGCAGCCAAAGGGGCCATCAGCCCCAGCATTTT.